This T cell receptor beta chain was retrieved from a study of shared clonotypes between healthy human individuals. Study at large: There were three CD4 naive, three CD4 memory, two CD8 naive and one CD8 memory plates per donor.

Evenly divided among several immunoSEQ plates was the genomic DNA of each subset. The authors' processing: For the immunoSEQ data, sequences were junction-only without quality scores, so filtering differed. TCRdb keeps only in-frame clones here, not all; method: immunoSEQ multiplex PCR. V and J calls and clone size are those listed in that table; D and trimming were worked out from the DNA. The table shows about 1,500,000 clones, with roughly 96% occurring only once. This CDR3 spans 14 amino acids. Between the trimmed V and J ends, which lost 0 bases and 6 bases, there was a span of 9 bases. Germline loops: CDR1 MNHNS, CDR2 SASEGT.

The chain has TRBV6-1 and TRBJ2-1; D remains unclear. Sequenced: naive CD4+ T cells sorted from blood. The subset was: CD45RA+ positively selected. This sequence originates from a young man in good health. As DNA, the CDR3 is TGTGCCAGCAGTGAAGCGAGTCCCCGCAATGAGCAGTTCTTC. This translates into CASSEASPRNEQFF.